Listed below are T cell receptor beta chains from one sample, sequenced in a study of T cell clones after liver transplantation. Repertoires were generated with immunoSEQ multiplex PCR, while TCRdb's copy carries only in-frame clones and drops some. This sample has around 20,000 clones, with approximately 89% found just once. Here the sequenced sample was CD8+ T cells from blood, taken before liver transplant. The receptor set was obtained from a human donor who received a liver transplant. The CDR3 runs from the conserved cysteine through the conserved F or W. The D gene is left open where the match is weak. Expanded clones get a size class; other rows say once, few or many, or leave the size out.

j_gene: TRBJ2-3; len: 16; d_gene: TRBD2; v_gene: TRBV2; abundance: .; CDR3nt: TGTGCCAGCAGTGCGAGGCTAGCGGGAGGCACAGATACGCAGTATTTT; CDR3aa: CASSARLAGGTDTQYF
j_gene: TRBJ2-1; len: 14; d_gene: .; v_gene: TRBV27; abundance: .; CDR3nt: TGTGCCAGCAGTTTACGACAGATTGACAATGAGCAGTTCTTC; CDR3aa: CASSLRQIDNEQFF
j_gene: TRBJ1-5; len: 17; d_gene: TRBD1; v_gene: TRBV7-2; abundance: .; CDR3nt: TGTGCCAGCAGCTCCAACGACAGGGTAAGGGGCAATCAGCCCCAGCATTTT; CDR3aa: CASSSNDRVRGNQPQHF
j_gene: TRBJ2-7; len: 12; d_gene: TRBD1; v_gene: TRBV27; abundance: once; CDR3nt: TGTGCCAGCTGGGACAGCTCCTACGAGCAGTACTTC; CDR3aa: CASWDSSYEQYF
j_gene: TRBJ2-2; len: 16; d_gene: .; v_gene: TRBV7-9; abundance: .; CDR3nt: TGTGCCAGCAGCTTAGCGGCAGGGCCATACACCGGGGAGCTGTTTTTT; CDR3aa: CASSLAAGPYTGELFF
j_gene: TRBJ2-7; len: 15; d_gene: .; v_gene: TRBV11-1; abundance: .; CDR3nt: TGTGCCAGCAGCCGGGGTACAGCGAACCTATACGAGCAGTACTTC; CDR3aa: CASSRGTANLYEQYF
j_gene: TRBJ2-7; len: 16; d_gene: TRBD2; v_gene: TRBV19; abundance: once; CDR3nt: TGTGCCAGTAGTGTTACTAGCGGGAATCCTTCCTACGAGCAGTACTTC; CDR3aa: CASSVTSGNPSYEQYF
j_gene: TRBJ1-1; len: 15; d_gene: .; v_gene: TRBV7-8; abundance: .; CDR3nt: TGTGCCAGCAGCTCGGGACGCCTAATGAACACTGAAGCTTTCTTT; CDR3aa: CASSSGRLMNTEAFF
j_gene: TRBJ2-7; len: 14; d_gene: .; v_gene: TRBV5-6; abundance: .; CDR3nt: TGTGCCAGCAGCGGTCGGGACATCTTAACTTTCCAGTACTTC; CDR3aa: CASSGRDILTFQYF
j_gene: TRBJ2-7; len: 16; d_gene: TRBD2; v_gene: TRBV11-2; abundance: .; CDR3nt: TGTGCCAGCAGCTTAAGTCTAGCGGGAGGGCCGGACGAGCAGTACTTC; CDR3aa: CASSLSLAGGPDEQYF
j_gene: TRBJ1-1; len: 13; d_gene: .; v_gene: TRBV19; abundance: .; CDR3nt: TGTGCCAGTAGTTCGGGACTGAACACTGAAGCTTTCTTT; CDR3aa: CASSSGLNTEAFF
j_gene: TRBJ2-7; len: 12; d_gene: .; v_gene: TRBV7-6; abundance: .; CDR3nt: TGTGCCAGCAGCTTAGATGGGGGTCAGCAGTACTTC; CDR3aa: CASSLDGGQQYF
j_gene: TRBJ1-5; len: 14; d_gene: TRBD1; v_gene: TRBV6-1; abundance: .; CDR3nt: TGTGCCAGCTTCCATGGACAGGGGGCTCAGCCCCAGCATTTT; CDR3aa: CASFHGQGAQPQHF
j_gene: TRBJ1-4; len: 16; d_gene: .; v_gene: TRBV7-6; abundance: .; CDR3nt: TGTGCCAGCAGCTTATATCGGGCAGATCCGGCTGAAAACCTGTTTTTT; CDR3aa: CASSLYRADPAENLFF
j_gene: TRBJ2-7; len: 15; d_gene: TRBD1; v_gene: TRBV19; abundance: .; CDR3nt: TGTGCCAGTAGTATCATGGGACAGGGTTTCCACGAGCAGTACTTC; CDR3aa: CASSIMGQGFHEQYF
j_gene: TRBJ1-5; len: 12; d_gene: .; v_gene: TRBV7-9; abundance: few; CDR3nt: TGTGCCAGCAGTCCGGGTGATCAGCCCCAGCATTTT; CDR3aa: CASSPGDQPQHF
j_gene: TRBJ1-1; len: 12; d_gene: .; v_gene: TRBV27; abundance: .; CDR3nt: TGTGCCAGCTCCACCTGGGGGACTGAAGCTTTCTTT; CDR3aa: CASSTWGTEAFF
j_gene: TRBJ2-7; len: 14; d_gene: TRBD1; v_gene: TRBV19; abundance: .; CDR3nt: TGTGCCAGCAGCCTCGGGACAGGGGGCGACGAGCAGTACTTC; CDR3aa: CASSLGTGGDEQYF
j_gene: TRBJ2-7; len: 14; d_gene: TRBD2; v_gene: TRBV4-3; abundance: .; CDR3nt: TGCGCCAGCAGCCTAGAAGGGACTAGATACGAGCAGTACTTC; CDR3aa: CASSLEGTRYEQYF
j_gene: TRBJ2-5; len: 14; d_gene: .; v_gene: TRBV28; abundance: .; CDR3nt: TGTGCCAGCAGGATCAGCGACCTACAAGAGACCCAGTACTTC; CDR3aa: CASRISDLQETQYF
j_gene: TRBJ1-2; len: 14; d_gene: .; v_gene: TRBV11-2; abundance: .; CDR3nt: TGTGCCAGCAGCTTAGTGGGAGGAGTCCCCTGGTACACCTTC; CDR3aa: CASSLVGGVPWYTF
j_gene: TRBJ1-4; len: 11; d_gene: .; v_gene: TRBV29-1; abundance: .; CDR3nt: TGCAGCGTTGAGTTCCCAGACGGTCTGTTTTTT; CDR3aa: CSVEFPDGLFF
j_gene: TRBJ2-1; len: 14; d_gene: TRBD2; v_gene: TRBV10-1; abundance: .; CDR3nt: TGCGCCAGCAGTGAGGGACGACTAGCGGGGGAGCAGTTCTTC; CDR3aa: CASSEGRLAGEQFF
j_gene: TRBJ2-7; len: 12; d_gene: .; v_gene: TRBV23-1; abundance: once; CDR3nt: TGCGCCAGCAGCCACCAACGCGGCGAGCAGTACTTC; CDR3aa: CASSHQRGEQYF
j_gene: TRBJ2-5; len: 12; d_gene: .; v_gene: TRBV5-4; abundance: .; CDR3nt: TGTGCCAGCAGCTTGGGGATAGAGACCCAGTACTTC; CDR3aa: CASSLGIETQYF
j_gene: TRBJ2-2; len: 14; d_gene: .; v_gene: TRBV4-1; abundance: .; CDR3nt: TGCGCCAGCAGCCCGGGACTGCACACCGGGGAGCTGTTTTTT; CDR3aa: CASSPGLHTGELFF
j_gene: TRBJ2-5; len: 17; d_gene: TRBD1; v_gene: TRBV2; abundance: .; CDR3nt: TGTGCCAGCAGTGAGCTACGGGGACAGCCGACGTTAGAGACCCAGTACTTC; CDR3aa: CASSELRGQPTLETQYF
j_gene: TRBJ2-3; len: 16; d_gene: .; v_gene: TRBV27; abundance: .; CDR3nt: TGTGCCAGCAGTTTATCGGAAGGGGCCCCCCCAGATACGCAGTATTTT; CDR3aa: CASSLSEGAPPDTQYF
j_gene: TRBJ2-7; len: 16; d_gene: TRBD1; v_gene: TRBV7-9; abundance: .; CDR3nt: TGTGCCAGCAGCGGAAACAGGGGGCTTGGGCCCTACGAGCAGTACTTC; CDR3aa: CASSGNRGLGPYEQYF
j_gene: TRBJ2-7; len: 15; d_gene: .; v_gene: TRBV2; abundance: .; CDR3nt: TGTGCCAGCAGAGAAGGTAGCTTTCCCGCCTACGAGCAGTACTTC; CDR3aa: CASREGSFPAYEQYF
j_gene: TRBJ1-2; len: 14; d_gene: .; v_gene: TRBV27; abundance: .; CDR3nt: TGTGCCAGCAGTTTACAGGGAAGCAACTATGGCTACACCTTC; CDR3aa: CASSLQGSNYGYTF
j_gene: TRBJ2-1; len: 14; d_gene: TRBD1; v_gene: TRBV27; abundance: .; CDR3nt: TGTGCCAGCAGCTCCGGGACAGGGTACAATGAGCAGTTCTTC; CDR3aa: CASSSGTGYNEQFF
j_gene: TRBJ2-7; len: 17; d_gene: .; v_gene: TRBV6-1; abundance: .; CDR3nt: TGTGCCAGCAGTGAACCGCGAGCGGGTTCCCCTTCCTACGAGCAGTACTTC; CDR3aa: CASSEPRAGSPSYEQYF
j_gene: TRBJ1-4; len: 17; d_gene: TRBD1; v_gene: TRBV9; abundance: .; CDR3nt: TGTGCCAGCAGCGTAGGGGACAGGGGGTCAACTAATGAAAAACTGTTTTTT; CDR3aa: CASSVGDRGSTNEKLFF
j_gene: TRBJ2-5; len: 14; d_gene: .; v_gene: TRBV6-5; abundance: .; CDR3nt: TGTGCCAGCAGTTACTCGTCCACCCAAGAGACCCAGTACTTC; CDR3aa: CASSYSSTQETQYF
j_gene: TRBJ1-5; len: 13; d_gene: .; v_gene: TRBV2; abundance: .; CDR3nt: TGTGCCAGCACTTCTTATAGGAATCAGCCCCAGCATTTT; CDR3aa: CASTSYRNQPQHF
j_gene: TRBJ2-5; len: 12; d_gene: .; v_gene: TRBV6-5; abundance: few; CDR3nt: TGTGCCAGCAGTGCAGACTCGGTGACCCAGTACTTC; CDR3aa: CASSADSVTQYF
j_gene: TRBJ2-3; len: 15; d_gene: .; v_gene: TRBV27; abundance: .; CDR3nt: TGTGCCAGCAGTTTAGGGGATATCCGGACAGATACGCAGTATTTT; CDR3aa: CASSLGDIRTDTQYF
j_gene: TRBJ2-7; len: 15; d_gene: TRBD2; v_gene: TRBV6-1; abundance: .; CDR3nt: TGTGCCAGCAGTGATGGACTAGCGGGAGCCTACGAGCAGTACTTC; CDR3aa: CASSDGLAGAYEQYF
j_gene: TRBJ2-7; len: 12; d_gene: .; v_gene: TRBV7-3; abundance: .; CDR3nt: TGTGCCAGCAGCAGTGCGGGCACCGAGCAGTACTTC; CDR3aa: CASSSAGTEQYF
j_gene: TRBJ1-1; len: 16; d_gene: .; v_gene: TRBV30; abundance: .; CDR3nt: TGTGCCTGGAGTGTTAGTCTAGTCATGGATACCGTTGAAGCTTTCTTT; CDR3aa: CAWSVSLVMDTVEAFF